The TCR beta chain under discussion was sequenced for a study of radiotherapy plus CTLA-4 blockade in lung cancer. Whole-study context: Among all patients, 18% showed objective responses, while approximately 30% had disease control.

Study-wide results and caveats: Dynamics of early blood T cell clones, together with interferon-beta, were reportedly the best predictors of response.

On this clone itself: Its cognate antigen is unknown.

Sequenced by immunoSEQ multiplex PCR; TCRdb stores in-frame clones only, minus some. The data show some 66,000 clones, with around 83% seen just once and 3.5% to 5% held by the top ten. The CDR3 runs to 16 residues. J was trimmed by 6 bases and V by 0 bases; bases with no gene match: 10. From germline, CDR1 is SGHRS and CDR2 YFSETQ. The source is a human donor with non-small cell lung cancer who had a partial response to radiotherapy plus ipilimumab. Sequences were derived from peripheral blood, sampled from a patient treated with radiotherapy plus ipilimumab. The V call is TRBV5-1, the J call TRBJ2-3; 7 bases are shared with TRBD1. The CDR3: CASSLAGTVFDDTQYF. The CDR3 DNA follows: TGCGCCAGCAGCTTGGCCGGGACAGTGTTCGACGATACGCAGTATTTT.